These 21 T cell receptor beta chains share one sample of origin, sequenced in a study of blood T cell repertoires in COVID-19. Assay used: immunoSEQ multiplex PCR; TCRdb lists only in-frame clones, some missing. The table has tens of thousands of clones, about nine tenths seen once. The source material was peripheral blood. The receptor set was obtained from a man aged 30-40 years with acute or convalescent COVID-19.

This chain connects TRBV13 to TRBJ2-3; TRBD2 matches at 8 bases. The V and J ends lost 3 bases and 1 base, in that order; junction bases with no gene match: 6. This CDR3 contains 16 residues. Germline CDR1 reads PRHDT; CDR2 reads FYEKMQ (reference sequence). The CDR3 DNA reads as TGTGCCAGCAGCTTCCATAACGGGAGGGGCACAGATACGCAGTATTTT. The encoded protein is CASSFHNGRGTDTQYF.

This chain joins TRBV24-1 and TRBJ1-1; 8 bases align to TRBD1. Per germline, CDR1 KGHDR and CDR2 SFDVKD. V trimming: 5 bases; J trimming: 5 bases; junction bases outside the gene matches: 9. CDR3 size: 15 residues. CDR3 coding DNA: TGTGCCACCAGTGGTGACAGGGGAGGAGGTACTGAAGCTTTCTTT. It yields the protein CATSGDRGGGTEAFF.

V is TRBV3-1 (or the pseudogene TRBV3-2) and J is TRBJ1-4; 10 positions agree with TRBD1. J gave up 7 bases and V 0 bases, and 5 bases lay outside the gene matches. The CDR3 has 16 amino acids. Germline V gives CDR1 LGHDT, CDR2 YNNKEL (reference sequence). The CDR3 DNA reads TGTGCCAGCAGCCAAGAATTCGGGACAGGGGCTGAAAAACTGTTTTTT. This sequence encodes CASSQEFGTGAEKLFF.

The rearrangement links TRBV30 to TRBJ1-4; maybe TRBD1 (6 bases). The V gene lost 2 bases and the J gene lost 8 bases, with 18 bases spanning the gap. The CDR3 is made up of 15 amino acids. The germline CDR1 and CDR2 sequences are GTSNPN and SVGIG (reference sequence). The CDR3 DNA reads TGTGCCTGGAGTCCTCTGGCAGGGGTGGAAGAAAAACTGTTTTTT. As protein: CAWSPLAGVEEKLFF. Based on the CDR3 plus reference TRBV30 and TRBJ1-4, the full variable domain is SQTIHQWPATLVQPVGSPLSLECTVEGTSNPNLYWYRQAAGRGLQLLFYSVGIGQISSEVPQNLSASRPQDRQFILSSKKLLLSDSGFYLCAWSPLAGVEEKLFFGSGTQLSVL.

This chain links TRBV18 with TRBJ1-1; 9 nucleotides match TRBD1. There are 15 residues in the CDR3. Germline-derived CDR1 and CDR2 are KGHSH and LQKENI. With 5 bases clipped from V and 5 bases from J, the junction kept 9 bases outside the gene matches. CDR3 nucleotides: TGTGCCAGCTCATCCACAGGGGGCTTGGGGACTGAAGCTTTCTTT. Translating gives CASSSTGGLGTEAFF.

In regard to this clone: The CDR3 does not close with the conserved phenylalanine or tryptophan, likely indicating a read error. The DNA is omitted, as the CDR3 cannot be located on it reliably, and the CDR3 follows TCRdb's listing. The genes are TRBV29-1 and TRBJ1-4; TRBD1, the table's D call, was not compared with the DNA. The CDR3 length is 8 residues, termini included. Per the germline V gene, CDR1 is SQVTM and CDR2 is ANQGSEA. CDR3 region: CSVGAAFV.

The V gene is TRBV19, the J gene TRBJ1-1; a possible D gene is TRBD1 (5 bases). There are 14 residues in the CDR3. Trimming cost V 0 bases and J 5 bases, with 10 bases left between them. The germline V gene encodes CDR1 LNHDA and CDR2 SQIVND (reference sequence). CDR3: CASSIDRGRTEAFF. The CDR3 DNA sequence: TGTGCCAGTAGTATAGATCGGGGGAGGACTGAAGCTTTCTTT. Based on the CDR3 plus reference TRBV19 and TRBJ1-1, the full variable domain is DGGITQSPKYLFRKEGQNVTLSCEQNLNHDAMYWYRQDPGQGLRLIYYSQIVNDFQKGDIAEGYSVSREKKESFPLTVTSAQKNPTAFYLCASSIDRGRTEAFFGQGTRLTVV.

This sequence joins TRBV12-2 and TRBJ2-3; TRBD2 is taken as the D call from the table, unchecked against the DNA. TRBV12-2 is reported as a pseudogene. The CDR3 sequence is 14 residues long. DNA for the CDR3: TGTGCAAGTCGCCCGACTAGCGCTATCGATACGCAGTATTTT. Protein product: CASRPTSAIDTQYF.

The CDR3 spells CASSLGTRDGYTF. CDR3 nucleotides: TGTGCCAGCTCACTCGGGACTCGGGATGGCTACACCTTC. J is TRBJ1-2 and V is TRBV18, with D possibly TRBD1 on 5 matching bases. This CDR3 comprises 13 residues. The V end was cut by 4 bases, the J end by 6 bases, with 12 bases between. Germline V gives CDR1 KGHSH, CDR2 LQKENI.

The chain employs TRBV5-1 and TRBJ2-5, with D tentatively TRBD2 (6 bases). The CDR3 length is 16 residues. V shed 1 base and J shed 2 bases, with 15 bases lying between them. Germline assignment: CDR1 SGHRS and CDR2 YFSETQ. The CDR3 coding sequence is TGCGCCAGCAGCTTGATAGGCGGGGCAGCGCAAGAGACCCAGTACTTC. Amino acids: CASSLIGGAAQETQYF.

The rearrangement joins TRBV14 to TRBJ2-5, with D unclear. Germline CDR1 reads SGHDN; CDR2 reads FVKESK. The CDR3 has 12 amino acids. V shed 1 base and J shed 5 bases, with 5 bases lying between them. CDR3: CASSQVRETQYF. The DNA for the CDR3 is TGTGCCAGCAGCCAAGTACGGGAGACCCAGTACTTC.

The chain recombines TRBV9 with TRBJ1-1; D uncertain. Germline V gene lookup returns CDR1 SGDLS and CDR2 YYNGEE. The germline V and J ends were trimmed by 3 bases and 1 base, with 13 bases remaining between them. This CDR3 has 15 residues. The CDR3, as DNA: TGTGCCAGCAGCGCCATGGGAGCTCCGAACACTGAAGCTTTCTTT. It yields the protein CASSAMGAPNTEAFF. Looking up the rest from reference TRBV9 and TRBJ1-1 gives the full variable domain: DSGVTQTPKHLITATGQRVTLRCSPRSGDLSVYWYQQSLDQGLQFLIQYYNGEERAKGNILERFSAQQFPDLHSELNLSSLELGDSALYFCASSAMGAPNTEAFFGQGTRLTVV.

The sample holds a few counts of this clone. The chain uses TRBV11-2 and TRBJ2-3; 9 bases agree with TRBD2. The CDR3 has 18 amino acids. The ends lost 5 bases at V and 8 bases at J; junction bases unmatched: 20. CDR1 and CDR2 from the germline V gene are SGHAT and FQNNGV. In DNA form, the CDR3 reads TGTGCCAGCAGCCTGGGAATACTCAGCGGGGGGCCGGCGGGTACGCAGTATTTT. This sequence encodes CASSLGILSGGPAGTQYF.

The sample holds a few counts of this clone. The chain has TRBV5-1 and TRBJ1-2, with 7 bases that match TRBD1. V shed 2 bases and J 2 bases; nucleotides not matched to a gene: 6. The CDR3 runs to 15 residues. CDR1 is SGHRS and CDR2 is YFSETQ in the germline V gene. CDR3 coding DNA: TGCGCCAGCAGCTTAGATGGACAGGCAAACTATGGCTACACCTTC. Its translation: CASSLDGQANYGYTF.

This sequence joins TRBV2 and TRBJ1-5; no reliable D call. V lost 7 bases, J lost 0 bases, and 13 bases lay in between. Germline V gives CDR1 SNHLY, CDR2 FYNNEI. There are 15 residues in the CDR3. For the CDR3, the DNA is TGTGCCAGCACGTCCGAGGGTTATAGCAATCAGCCCCAGCATTTT. Translating it yields CASTSEGYSNQPQHF. The full variable domain, in which reference TRBV2 and TRBJ1-5 provide the parts outside the CDR3, is EPEVTQTPSHQVTQMGQEVILRCVPISNHLYFYWYRQILGQKVEFLVSFYNNEISEKSEIFDDQFSVERPDGSNFTLKIRSTKLEDSAMYFCASTSEGYSNQPQHFGDGTRLSIL.

The rearrangement joins TRBV5-1 to TRBJ1-1; possible D gene TRBD1, 5 bases. Germline CDR1 and CDR2: SGHRS and YFSETQ. V lost 4 bases, J lost 12 bases, and 28 bases lay in between. The CDR3 extends over 16 amino acids. CDR3 amino acids: CASSALDTLVPLKTFF. CDR3 in DNA: TGCGCCAGCAGCGCGCTGGACACCCTCGTACCCCTCAAAACTTTCTTT.

The gene calls are TRBV9 and TRBJ2-7, with D maybe TRBD1 (5 bases). This CDR3 spans 14 amino acids. V was cut by 3 bases and J by 0 bases, with 10 bases left in between. Germline CDR1 SGDLS, CDR2 YYNGEE. The DNA of the CDR3 is TGTGCCAGCAGCGCACAGGTAAGCTCCTACGAGCAGTACTTC. This sequence encodes CASSAQVSSYEQYF.

The chain links TRBV7-9 to TRBJ1-1; D call uncertain. V lost 2 bases and J lost 11, with 15 bases in between. The CDR3 has 13 residues. Per germline, CDR1 SEHNR and CDR2 FQNEAQ (reference sequence). This CDR3 is CASSLIPNLPAFF. The CDR3 region has the DNA TGTGCCAGCAGCTTAATCCCGAACTTACCGGCTTTCTTT.

The chain carries TRBV10-2 and TRBJ1-3, with D perhaps TRBD1 (5 bases). Germline V CDR1 and CDR2: WSHSY, SAAADI. The CDR3 totals 16 residues. The V end lost 0 bases, the J end lost 0 bases, and 9 bases lay between the germline ends. The CDR3 region has the DNA TGCGCCAGCAGTGAGTCGCGGGGGACCTCTGGAAACACCATATATTTT. It specifies CASSESRGTSGNTIYF.

The rearrangement uses TRBV7-6 and TRBJ1-4, with TRBD1 matching over 9 bases. V lost 3 bases to trimming and J lost 6 bases; unmatched junction nucleotides: 5. The CDR3 runs 15 residues. Looked up from germline, CDR1 is SGHVS and CDR2 is FNYEAQ. The chain's CDR3 is CASSFRTGEDEKLFF. The CDR3 nucleotides are TGTGCCAGCAGCTTTAGGACAGGGGAGGATGAAAAACTGTTTTTT.

CDR3 sequence reads: CASSLLNGGYTF. The CDR3 bases are TGTGCCAGCTCCCTACTCAATGGTGGCTACACCTTC. The rearrangement uses TRBV18 and TRBJ1-2; D not certain. Germline V gives CDR1 KGHSH, CDR2 LQKENI. Trimming shortened V by 6 bases and J by 7 bases, and 12 bases separated the two germline ends. The CDR3 sequence is 12 residues long.